This TCR beta chain stems from a study of T cells in Graves' hyperthyroidism and ophthalmopathy. Regions amplified from RNA transcripts were the TCR beta CDR3 regions. With the HTBI primer set, the TCR CDR3 went through a first round of RT-PCR. One entry per CDR3 protein results from TCRdb running MiXCR on the multiplex PCR reads. The sample includes around 340,000 distinct CDR3 sequences, around 18% of them seen just once. The CDR3 consists of 14 residues. Germline V gene data show CDR1 as MDHEN and CDR2 as SYDVKM. V lost 3 bases, J lost 0 bases, and 9 bases lay in between. The sample holds many counts of this clonotype.

The chain combines TRBV28 with TRBJ2-7, with D uncertain. The sample comprised blood. The source is a woman in her forties with Graves' ophthalmopathy. Here the CDR3 reads CASSLVESSYEQYF. The CDR3 nucleotides are TGTGCCAGCAGTTTGGTAGAAAGCTCCTACGAGCAGTACTTC.